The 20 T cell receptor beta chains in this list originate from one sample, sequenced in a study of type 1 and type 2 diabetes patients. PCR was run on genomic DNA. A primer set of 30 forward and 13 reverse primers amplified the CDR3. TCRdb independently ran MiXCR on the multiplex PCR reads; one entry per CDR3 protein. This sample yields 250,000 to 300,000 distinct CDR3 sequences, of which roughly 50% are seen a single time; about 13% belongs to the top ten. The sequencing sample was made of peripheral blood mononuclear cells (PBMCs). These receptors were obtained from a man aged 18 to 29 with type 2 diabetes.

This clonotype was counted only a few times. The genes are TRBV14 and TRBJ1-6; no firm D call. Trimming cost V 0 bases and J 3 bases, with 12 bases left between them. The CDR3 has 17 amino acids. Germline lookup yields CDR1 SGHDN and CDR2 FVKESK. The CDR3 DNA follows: TGTGCCAGCAGCCAAGAAATGAAGGGATACTATAATTCACCCCTCCACTTT. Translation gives CASSQEMKGYYNSPLHF.

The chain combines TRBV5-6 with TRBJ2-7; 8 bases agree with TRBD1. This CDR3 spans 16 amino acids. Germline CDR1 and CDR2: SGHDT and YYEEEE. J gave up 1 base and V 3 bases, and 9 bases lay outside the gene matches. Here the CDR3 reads CASSWKARDRSYEQYF. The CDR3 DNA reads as TGTGCCAGCAGCTGGAAGGCCCGGGACAGGTCCTACGAGCAGTACTTC.

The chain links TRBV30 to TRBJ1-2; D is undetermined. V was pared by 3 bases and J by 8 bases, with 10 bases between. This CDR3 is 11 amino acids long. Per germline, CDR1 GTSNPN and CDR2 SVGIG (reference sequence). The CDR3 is CAWRVLEGYTF. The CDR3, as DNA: TGTGCCTGGAGGGTCCTGGAGGGCTACACCTTC.

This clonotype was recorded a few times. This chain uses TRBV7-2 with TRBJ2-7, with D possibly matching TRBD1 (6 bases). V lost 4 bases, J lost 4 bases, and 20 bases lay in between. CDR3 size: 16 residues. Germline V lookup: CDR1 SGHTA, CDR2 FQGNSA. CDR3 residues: CASSSWTAAPQYEQYF. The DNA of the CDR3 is TGTGCCAGCAGCTCCTGGACAGCCGCCCCTCAATACGAGCAGTACTTC.

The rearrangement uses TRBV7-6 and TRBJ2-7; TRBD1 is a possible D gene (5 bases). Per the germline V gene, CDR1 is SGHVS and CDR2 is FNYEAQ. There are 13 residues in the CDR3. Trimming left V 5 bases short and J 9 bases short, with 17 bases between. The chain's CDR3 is CASSTGPRGVQYF. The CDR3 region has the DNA TGTGCCAGCAGCACAGGACCGCGTGGCGTGCAGTACTTC.

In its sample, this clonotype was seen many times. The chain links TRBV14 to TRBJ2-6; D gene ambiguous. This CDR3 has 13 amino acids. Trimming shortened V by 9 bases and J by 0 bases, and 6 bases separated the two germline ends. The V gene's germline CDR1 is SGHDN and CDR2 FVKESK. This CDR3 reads CASRVSGANVLTF. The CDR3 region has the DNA TGTGCCAGTAGGGTCTCTGGGGCCAACGTCCTGACTTTC.

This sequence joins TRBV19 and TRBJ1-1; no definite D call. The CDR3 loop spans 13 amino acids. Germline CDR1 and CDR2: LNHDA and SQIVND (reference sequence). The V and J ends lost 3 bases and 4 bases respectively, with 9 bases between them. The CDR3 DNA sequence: TGTGCCAGTAGTATGTTCGTAAGCACTGAAGCTTTCTTT. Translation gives CASSMFVSTEAFF. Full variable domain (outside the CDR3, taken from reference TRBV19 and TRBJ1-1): DGGITQSPKYLFRKEGQNVTLSCEQNLNHDAMYWYRQDPGQGLRLIYYSQIVNDFQKGDIAEGYSVSREKKESFPLTVTSAQKNPTAFYLCASSMFVSTEAFFGQGTRLTVV.

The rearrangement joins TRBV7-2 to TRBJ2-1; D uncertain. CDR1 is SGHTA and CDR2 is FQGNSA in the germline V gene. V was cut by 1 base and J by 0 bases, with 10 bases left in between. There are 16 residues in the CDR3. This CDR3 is CASSLGLRRSYNEQFF. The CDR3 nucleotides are TGTGCCAGCAGCTTAGGATTGCGGCGCTCCTACAATGAGCAGTTCTTC.

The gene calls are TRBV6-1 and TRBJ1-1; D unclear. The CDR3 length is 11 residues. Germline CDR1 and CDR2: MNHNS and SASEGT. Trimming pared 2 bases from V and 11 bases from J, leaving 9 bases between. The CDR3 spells CASSEKRRAFF. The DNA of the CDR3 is TGTGCCAGCAGTGAAAAGCGGCGGGCTTTCTTT.

The CDR3 sequence: CSARDRGNSPLHF. The CDR3, as DNA: TGCAGTGCTAGAGATCGTGGTAATTCACCCCTCCACTTT. This chain connects TRBV20-1 to TRBJ1-6, with D uncertain. Germline V CDR1 and CDR2: DFQATT, SNEGSKA (reference sequence). Deletions cut 0 bases from V and 6 bases from J, with 6 bases between. This CDR3 contains 13 residues.

CDR3 sequence (DNA): TGCGCCAGCAGCTTGGGTGGAGTTGCAACTAATGAAAAACTGTTTTTT. It specifies CASSLGGVATNEKLFF. The genes are TRBV5-1 and TRBJ1-4; D remains unclear. Germline V gives CDR1 SGHRS, CDR2 YFSETQ. Trimming pared 0 bases from V and 0 bases from J, leaving 9 bases between. The CDR3 has 16 residues.

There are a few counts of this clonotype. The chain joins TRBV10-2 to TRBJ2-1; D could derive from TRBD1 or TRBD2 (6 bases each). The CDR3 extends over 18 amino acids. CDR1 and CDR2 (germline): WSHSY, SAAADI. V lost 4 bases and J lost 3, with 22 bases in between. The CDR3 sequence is CASSGRTAGTSYYNEQFF. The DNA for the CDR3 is TGCGCCAGCAGTGGAAGGACAGCCGGGACTTCCTACTACAATGAGCAGTTCTTC.

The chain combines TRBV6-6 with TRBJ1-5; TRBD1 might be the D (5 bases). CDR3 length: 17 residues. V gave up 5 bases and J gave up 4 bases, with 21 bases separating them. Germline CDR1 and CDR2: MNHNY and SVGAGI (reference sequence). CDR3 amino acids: CASSERAGNDGNQPQHF. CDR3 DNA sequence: TGTGCCAGCAGTGAACGGGCAGGGAATGACGGTAATCAGCCCCAGCATTTT.

CDR3 coding DNA: TGTGCCAGCAGCTTAGGGCTAGTAGGCGGGGAGCTGTTTTTT. Encoded protein: CASSLGLVGGELFF. The rearrangement uses TRBV2 and TRBJ2-2; D gene unclear. CDR1 is SNHLY, CDR2 FYNNEI, per germline. The CDR3 is 14 residues long. V was shortened by 6 bases and J by 7 bases, with 15 bases between the two germline ends.

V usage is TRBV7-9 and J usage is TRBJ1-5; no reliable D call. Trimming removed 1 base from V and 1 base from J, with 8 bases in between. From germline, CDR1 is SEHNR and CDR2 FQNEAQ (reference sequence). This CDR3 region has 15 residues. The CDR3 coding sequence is TGTGCCAGCAGCTTAGGCCCCGGGAGCAATCAGCCCCAGCATTTT. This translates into CASSLGPGSNQPQHF.

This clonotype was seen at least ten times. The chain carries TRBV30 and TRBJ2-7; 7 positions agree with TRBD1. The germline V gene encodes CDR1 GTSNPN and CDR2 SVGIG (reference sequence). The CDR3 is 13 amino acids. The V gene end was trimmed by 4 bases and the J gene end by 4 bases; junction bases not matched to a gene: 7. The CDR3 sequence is CAWTPGTAYEQYF. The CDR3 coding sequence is TGTGCCTGGACCCCCGGGACAGCGTACGAGCAGTACTTC.

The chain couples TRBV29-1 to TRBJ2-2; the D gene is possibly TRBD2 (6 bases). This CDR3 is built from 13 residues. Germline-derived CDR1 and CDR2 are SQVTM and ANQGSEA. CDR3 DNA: TGCAGTGGGACCGGGACTCACACCGGGGAGCTGTTTTTT. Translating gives CSGTGTHTGELFF.

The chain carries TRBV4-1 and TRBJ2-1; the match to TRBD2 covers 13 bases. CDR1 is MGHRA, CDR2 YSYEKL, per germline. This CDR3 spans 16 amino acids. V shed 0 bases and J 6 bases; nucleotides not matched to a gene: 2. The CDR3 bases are TGCGCCAGCAGCCAAGAATGGACTAGCGGGGGCAATGAGCAGTTCTTC. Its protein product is CASSQEWTSGGNEQFF.

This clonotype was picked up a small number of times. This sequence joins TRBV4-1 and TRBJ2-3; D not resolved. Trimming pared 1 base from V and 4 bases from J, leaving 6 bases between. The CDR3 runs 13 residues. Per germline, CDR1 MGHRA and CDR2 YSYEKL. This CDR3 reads CASSQVSADTQYF. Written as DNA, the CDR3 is TGCGCCAGCAGCCAAGTAAGCGCAGATACGCAGTATTTT.

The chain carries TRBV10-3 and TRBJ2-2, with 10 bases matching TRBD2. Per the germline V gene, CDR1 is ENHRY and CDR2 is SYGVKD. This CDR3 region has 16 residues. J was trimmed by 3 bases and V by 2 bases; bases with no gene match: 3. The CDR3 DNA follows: TGTGCCATCAGTGAGCGGCTAGCGGGGGACACCGGGGAGCTGTTTTTT. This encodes CAISERLAGDTGELFF.